This T cell receptor (beta chain) was identified during a study of T cell changes during pregnancy in multiple sclerosis. The protocol was immunoSEQ multiplex PCR, while the TCRdb copy is restricted to in-frame clones and leaves out a portion. The sample has approximately 61,000 clones, roughly 90% seen once. The germline gives CDR1 KGHSY, CDR2 FQNENV. V gave up 0 bases and J gave up 0 bases, with 6 bases separating them. CDR3 size: 15 residues. The chain couples TRBV16 to TRBJ2-1; D might be TRBD2 (6 bases). The sequences come from peripheral blood, collected in the first trimester of pregnancy. The clonotype was recovered from a female donor in good health, enrolled as a control in a pregnancy study. The CDR3 reads CASSQSGGSYNEQFF. In nucleotides, the CDR3 is TGTGCCAGCAGCCAATCGGGGGGCTCCTACAATGAGCAGTTCTTC.